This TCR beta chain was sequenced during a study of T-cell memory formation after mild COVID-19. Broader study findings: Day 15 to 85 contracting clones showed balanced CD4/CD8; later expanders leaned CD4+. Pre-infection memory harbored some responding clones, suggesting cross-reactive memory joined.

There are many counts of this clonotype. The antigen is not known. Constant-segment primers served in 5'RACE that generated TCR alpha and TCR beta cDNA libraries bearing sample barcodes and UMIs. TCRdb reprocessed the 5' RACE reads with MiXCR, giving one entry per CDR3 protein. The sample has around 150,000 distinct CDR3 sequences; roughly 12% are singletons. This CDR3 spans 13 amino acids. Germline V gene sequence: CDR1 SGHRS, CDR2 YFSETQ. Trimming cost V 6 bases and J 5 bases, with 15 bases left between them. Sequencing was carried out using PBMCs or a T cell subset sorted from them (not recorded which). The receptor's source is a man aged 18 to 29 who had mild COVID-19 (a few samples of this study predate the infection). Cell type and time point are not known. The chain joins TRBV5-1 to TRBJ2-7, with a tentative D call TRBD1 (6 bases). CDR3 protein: CASTATGQDEQYV. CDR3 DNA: TGCGCCAGCACAGCCACAGGGCAAGACGAGCAGTACGTC.